The 7 T cell receptor beta chains listed next were all sequenced from one sample in a study of T cell responses to AZD1222 COVID-19 vaccine. Assay used: immunoSEQ multiplex PCR; TCRdb lists only in-frame clones, some missing. The table lists around 110,000 clones, about 91% of them singletons. Here the sequenced sample was peripheral blood, taken on day 0 of AZD1222 vaccination. Every receptor here comes from an adult in good health.

About this clone: Additional DNA sequences in this sample encode the identical CDR3. The chain combines TRBV3-1 (or the pseudogene TRBV3-2) with TRBJ1-5; 7 bases align to TRBD1. V lost 4 bases and J lost 7; bases outside the gene matches: 4. This CDR3 spans 13 amino acids. Per germline, CDR1 LGHDT and CDR2 YNNKEL (reference sequence). The CDR3: CASSPRGNQPQHF. The CDR3 nucleotides read TGTGCCAGCAGCCCCAGGGGGAACCAGCCCCAGCATTTT.

Comment on this clone: Just one base apart from a much larger clone, this may be a read error. Other nucleotide sequences in the sample specify the same CDR3. The V and J genes are TRBV19 and TRBJ1-1; D gene unclear. Germline CDR1 reads LNHDA; CDR2 reads SQIVND (reference sequence). The CDR3 extends over 13 amino acids. V lost 1 base and J lost 2, with 5 bases in between. The CDR3 sequence: CASSIGRNTEAFF. CDR3 in DNA: TGTGCCAGTAGTATAGGTAGAAACACTGAAGCTTTCTTT.

The rearrangement joins TRBV14 to TRBJ1-1; D gene ambiguous. V dropped 2 bases and J dropped 5 bases, with 6 bases sitting between them. Germline loops: CDR1 SGHDN, CDR2 FVKESK. The CDR3 totals 12 residues. CDR3 amino acids: CASSQTATEAFF. The DNA of the CDR3 is TGTGCCAGCAGCCAAACGGCTACTGAAGCTTTCTTT.

The chain has TRBV24-1 and TRBJ2-6, with 9 bases lining up with TRBD1. Trimming at V came to 4 bases and at J to 4 bases, leaving 10 bases not matched to a gene. The CDR3 length is 18 residues. Germline V gives CDR1 KGHDR, CDR2 SFDVKD. CDR3 DNA: TGTGCCACCAGTGACCACCCGGGACAGGGAGTGGGGGCCAACGTCCTGACTTTC. Its protein product is CATSDHPGQGVGANVLTF.

The rearrangement links TRBV19 to TRBJ2-3, with D maybe TRBD2 (6 bases). Germline assignment: CDR1 LNHDA and CDR2 SQIVND (reference sequence). V shed 3 bases and J shed 1 base, with 11 bases lying between them. This CDR3 spans 15 amino acids. The CDR3 is CASSISGGGTDTQYF. The CDR3 nucleotides are TGTGCCAGTAGTATCAGCGGCGGGGGCACAGATACGCAGTATTTT.

This sequence joins TRBV18 and TRBJ2-2; D is unclear. The CDR3 covers 16 residues. Trimming took 2 bases from V and 1 from J, leaving 11 bases between them. Germline assignment: CDR1 KGHSH and CDR2 LQKENI. The CDR3 region is CASSPRIGGNTGELFF. In nucleotides, the CDR3 is TGTGCCAGCTCACCAAGGATCGGCGGGAACACCGGGGAGCTGTTTTTT.

This clone was recorded a few times. V is TRBV6-2 or TRBV6-3 and J is TRBJ2-1; TRBD2 agrees at 9 bases. Germline CDR1 reads MNHEY; CDR2 reads SVGEGT. The CDR3 sequence is 16 residues long. The V gene end was trimmed by 6 bases and the J gene end by 5 bases; junction bases not matched to a gene: 11. The CDR3 region has the DNA TGTGCCAGCAGCATCTATAGCGGGAGATTTAACAATGAGCAGTTCTTC. Translation gives CASSIYSGRFNNEQFF.